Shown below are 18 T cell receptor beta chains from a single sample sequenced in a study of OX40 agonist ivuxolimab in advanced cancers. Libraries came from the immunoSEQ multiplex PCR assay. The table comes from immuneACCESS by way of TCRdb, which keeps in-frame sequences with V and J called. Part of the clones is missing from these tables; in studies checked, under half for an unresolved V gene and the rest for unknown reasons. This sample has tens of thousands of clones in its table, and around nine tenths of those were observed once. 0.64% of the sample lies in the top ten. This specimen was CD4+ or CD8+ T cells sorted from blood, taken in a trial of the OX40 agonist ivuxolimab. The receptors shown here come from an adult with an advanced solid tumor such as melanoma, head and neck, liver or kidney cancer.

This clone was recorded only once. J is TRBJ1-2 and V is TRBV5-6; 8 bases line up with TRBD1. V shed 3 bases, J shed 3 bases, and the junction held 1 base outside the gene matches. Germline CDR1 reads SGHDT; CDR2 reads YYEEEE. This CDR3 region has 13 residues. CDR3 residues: CASSSGGYYGYTF. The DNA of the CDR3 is TGTGCCAGCAGCTCAGGGGGCTACTATGGCTACACCTTC.

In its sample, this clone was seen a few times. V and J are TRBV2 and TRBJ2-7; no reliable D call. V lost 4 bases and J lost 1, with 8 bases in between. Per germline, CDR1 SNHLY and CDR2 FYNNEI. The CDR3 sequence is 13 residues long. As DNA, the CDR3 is TGTGCCAGCAGTGTAAGGCCGTCCTACGAGCAGTACTTC. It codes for CASSVRPSYEQYF.

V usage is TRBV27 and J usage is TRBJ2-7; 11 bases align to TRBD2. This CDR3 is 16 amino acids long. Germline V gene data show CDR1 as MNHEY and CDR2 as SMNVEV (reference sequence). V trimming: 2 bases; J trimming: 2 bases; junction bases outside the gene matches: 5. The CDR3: CASSLKRLAGPYEQYF. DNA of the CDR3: TGTGCCAGCAGTTTAAAGAGACTAGCGGGACCCTACGAGCAGTACTTC.

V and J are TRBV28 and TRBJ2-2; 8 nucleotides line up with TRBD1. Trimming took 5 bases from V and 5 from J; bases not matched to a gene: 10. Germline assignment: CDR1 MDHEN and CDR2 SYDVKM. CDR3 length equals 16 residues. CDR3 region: CASSDPRGLYTGELFF. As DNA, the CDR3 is TGTGCCAGCAGTGATCCCAGGGGGCTCTATACCGGGGAGCTGTTTTTT.

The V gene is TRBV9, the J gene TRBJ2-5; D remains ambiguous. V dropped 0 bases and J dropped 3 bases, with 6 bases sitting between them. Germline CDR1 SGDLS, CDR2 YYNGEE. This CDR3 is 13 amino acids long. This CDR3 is CASSVEEEETQYF. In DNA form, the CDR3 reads TGTGCCAGCAGCGTAGAGGAAGAAGAGACCCAGTACTTC.

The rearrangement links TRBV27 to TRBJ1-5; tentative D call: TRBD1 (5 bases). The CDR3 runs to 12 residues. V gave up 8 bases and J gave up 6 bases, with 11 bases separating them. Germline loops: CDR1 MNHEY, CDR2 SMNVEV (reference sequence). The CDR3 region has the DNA TGTGCCAGCGGGACCCGTTTTCAGCCCCAGCATTTT. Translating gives CASGTRFQPQHF.

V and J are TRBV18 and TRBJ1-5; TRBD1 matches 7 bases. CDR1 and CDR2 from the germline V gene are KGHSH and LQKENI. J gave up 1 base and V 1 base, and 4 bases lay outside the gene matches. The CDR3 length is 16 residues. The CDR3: CASSPQLQGSNQPQHF. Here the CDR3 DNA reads TGTGCCAGCTCACCACAGCTACAGGGGAGCAATCAGCCCCAGCATTTT.

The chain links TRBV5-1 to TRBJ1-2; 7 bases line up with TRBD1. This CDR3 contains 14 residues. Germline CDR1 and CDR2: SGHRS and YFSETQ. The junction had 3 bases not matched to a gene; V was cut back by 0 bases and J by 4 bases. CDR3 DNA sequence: TGCGCCAGCAGCTTGGGGGACAGATCCTATGGCTACACCTTC. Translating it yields CASSLGDRSYGYTF.

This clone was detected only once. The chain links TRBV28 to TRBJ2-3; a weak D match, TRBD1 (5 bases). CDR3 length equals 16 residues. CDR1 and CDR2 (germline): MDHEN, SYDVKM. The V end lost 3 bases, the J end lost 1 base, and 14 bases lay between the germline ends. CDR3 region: CASSFPAGQGTDTQYF. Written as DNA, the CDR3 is TGTGCCAGCAGTTTCCCGGCAGGGCAGGGCACAGATACGCAGTATTTT. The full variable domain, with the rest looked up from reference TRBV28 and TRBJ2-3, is DVKVTQSSRYLVKRTGEKVFLECVQDMDHENMFWYRQDPGLGLRLIYFSYDVKMKEKGDIPEGYSVSREKKERFSLILESASTNQTSMYLCASSFPAGQGTDTQYFGPGTRLTVL.

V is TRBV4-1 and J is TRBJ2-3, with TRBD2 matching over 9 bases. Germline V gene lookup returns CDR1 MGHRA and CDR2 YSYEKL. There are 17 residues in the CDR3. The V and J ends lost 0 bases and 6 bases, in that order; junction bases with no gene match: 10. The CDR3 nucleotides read TGCGCCAGCAGCCAAGATAGGCTAGCGGGATCCCCGGATACGCAGTATTTT. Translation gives CASSQDRLAGSPDTQYF.

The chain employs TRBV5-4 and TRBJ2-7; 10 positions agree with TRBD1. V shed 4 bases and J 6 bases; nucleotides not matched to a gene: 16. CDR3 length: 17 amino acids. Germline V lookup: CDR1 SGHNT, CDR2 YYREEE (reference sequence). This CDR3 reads CASSPAQGGQGLFEQYF. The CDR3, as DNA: TGTGCCAGCAGCCCCGCGCAAGGGGGACAGGGGCTATTCGAGCAGTACTTC.

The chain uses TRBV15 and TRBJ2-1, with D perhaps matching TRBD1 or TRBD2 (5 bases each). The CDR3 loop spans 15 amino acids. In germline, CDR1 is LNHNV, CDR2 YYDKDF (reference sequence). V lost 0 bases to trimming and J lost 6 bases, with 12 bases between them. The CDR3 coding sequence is TGTGCCACCAGCAGAGATGGTGGGGACGGCAATGAGCAGTTCTTC. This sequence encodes CATSRDGGDGNEQFF.

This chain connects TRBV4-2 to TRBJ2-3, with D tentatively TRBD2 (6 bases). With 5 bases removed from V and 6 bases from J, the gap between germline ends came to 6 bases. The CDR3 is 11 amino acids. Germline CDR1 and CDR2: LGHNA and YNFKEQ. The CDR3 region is CASSGGDTQYF. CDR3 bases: TGTGCCAGCAGCGGGGGGGATACGCAGTATTTT.

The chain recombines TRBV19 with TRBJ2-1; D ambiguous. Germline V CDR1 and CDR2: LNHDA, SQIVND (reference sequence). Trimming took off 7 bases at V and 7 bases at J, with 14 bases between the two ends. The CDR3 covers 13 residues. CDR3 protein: CASTSDLWNEQFF. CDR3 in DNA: TGTGCCAGTACCTCGGATCTGTGGAATGAGCAGTTCTTC.

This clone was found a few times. CDR3 DNA: TGTGCCAGCAGCCATACAGGGGGCGCAAACACCGGGGAGCTGTTTTTT. Its translation is CASSHTGGANTGELFF. The J gene is TRBJ2-2, the V gene TRBV9, with 9 nucleotides matching TRBD1. The J segment lost 2 bases and the V segment lost 4 bases, leaving 6 bases of the junction unmatched. Germline-derived CDR1 and CDR2 are SGDLS and YYNGEE. The CDR3 loop spans 16 amino acids.

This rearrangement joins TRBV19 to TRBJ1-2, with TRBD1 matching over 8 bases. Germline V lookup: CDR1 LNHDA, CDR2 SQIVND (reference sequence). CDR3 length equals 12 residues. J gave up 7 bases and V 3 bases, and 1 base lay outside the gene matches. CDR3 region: CASSIGTGGYTF. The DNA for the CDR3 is TGTGCCAGTAGTATTGGGACAGGTGGCTACACCTTC. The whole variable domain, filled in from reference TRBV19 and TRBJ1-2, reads DGGITQSPKYLFRKEGQNVTLSCEQNLNHDAMYWYRQDPGQGLRLIYYSQIVNDFQKGDIAEGYSVSREKKESFPLTVTSAQKNPTAFYLCASSIGTGGYTFGSGTRLTVV.

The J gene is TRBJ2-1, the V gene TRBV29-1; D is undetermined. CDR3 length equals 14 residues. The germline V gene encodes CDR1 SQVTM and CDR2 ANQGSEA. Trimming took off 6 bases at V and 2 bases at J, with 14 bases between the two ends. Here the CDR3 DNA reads TGCAGCGTCCAGCTTCGACTCGCCTACAATGAGCAGTTCTTC. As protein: CSVQLRLAYNEQFF.

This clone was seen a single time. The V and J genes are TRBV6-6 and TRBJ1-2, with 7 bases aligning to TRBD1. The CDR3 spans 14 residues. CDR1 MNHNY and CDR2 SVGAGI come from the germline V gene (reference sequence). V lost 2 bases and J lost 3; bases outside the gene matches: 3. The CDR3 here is CASSYHGTDYGYTF. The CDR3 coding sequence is TGTGCCAGCAGTTACCACGGGACAGACTATGGCTACACCTTC.